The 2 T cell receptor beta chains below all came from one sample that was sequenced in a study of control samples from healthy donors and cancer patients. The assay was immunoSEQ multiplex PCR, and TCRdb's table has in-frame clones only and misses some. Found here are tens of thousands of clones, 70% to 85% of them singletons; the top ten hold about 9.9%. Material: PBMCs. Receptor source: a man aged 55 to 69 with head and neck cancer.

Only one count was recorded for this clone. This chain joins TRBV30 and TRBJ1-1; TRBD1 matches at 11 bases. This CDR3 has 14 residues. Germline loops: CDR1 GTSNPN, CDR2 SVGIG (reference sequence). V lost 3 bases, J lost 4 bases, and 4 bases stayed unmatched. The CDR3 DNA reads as TGTGCCTGGAGCGGACAGGGGGCAGGCACTGAAGCTTTCTTT. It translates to CAWSGQGAGTEAFF.

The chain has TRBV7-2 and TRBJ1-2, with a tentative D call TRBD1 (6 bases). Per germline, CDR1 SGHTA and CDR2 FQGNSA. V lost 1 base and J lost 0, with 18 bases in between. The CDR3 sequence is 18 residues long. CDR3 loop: CASSLEGIQGWANYGYTF. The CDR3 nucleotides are TGTGCCAGCAGCTTAGAGGGTATACAGGGATGGGCTAACTATGGCTACACCTTC. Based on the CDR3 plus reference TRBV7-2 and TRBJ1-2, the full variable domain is GAGVSQSPSNKVTEKGKDVELRCDPISGHTALYWYRQSLGQGLEFLIYFQGNSAPDKSGLPSDRFSAERTGGSVSTLTIQRTQQEDSAVYLCASSLEGIQGWANYGYTFGSGTRLTVV.